This T cell receptor beta chain was observed in a study of shared clonotypes between healthy human individuals. Sequencing was performed with immunoSEQ multiplex PCR; in TCRdb, only in-frame clones are kept and a portion is missing. The data contain 2 million to 2.5 million clones, 85% to 95% of them singletons. Donors were Caucasian adults residing in Nashville, Tennessee, USA. CD4+ cells were split into CD45RA+ naive and CD45RA-negative memory subsets. Details on this clone: Its matching antigen is unknown.

General study results and limits: It was the non-shared clonotypes that had lower generation probabilities than clonotypes shared by all four donors.

Losses at the gene ends were 6 bases for V and 6 bases for J; bases not matched to a gene: 7. The CDR3 loop spans 14 amino acids. The germline V gene encodes CDR1 LNHDA and CDR2 SQIVND (reference sequence). This chain links TRBV19 with TRBJ1-5; TRBD1 matches at 8 bases. Input material: naive CD4+ T cells from PBMCs. Subset in this sample: CD45RA+ positively selected. The clonotype originates from a young man in good health. Some clones in this sample may be carry-over from other donors' samples. CDR3 sequence reads: CASSDNTGGQPQHF. The CDR3 nucleotides read TGTGCCAGTAGCGACAATACAGGGGGTCAGCCCCAGCATTTT.